The present entry profiles one T cell receptor (beta chain) with its context. The data belong to a study of T-cell reconstitution after alpha-beta-depleted transplantation in children. The TCRbeta library incorporated unique molecular identifiers. TCRdb redid the calling of the PCR reads with MiXCR, one entry per CDR3 protein. The data contain about 610,000 distinct CDR3 sequences, 25% to 30% of them singletons. V lost 1 base, J lost 0 bases, and 10 bases lay in between. The germline V gene encodes CDR1 SGHDT and CDR2 YYEEEE. The CDR3 consists of 15 residues. The receptor comes from a boy less than two years old with Wiskott-Aldrich syndrome, due to receive a stem cell transplant. The chain uses TRBV5-6 and TRBJ1-2; D unresolved. The sequencing used PBMCs, collected before TCRalphabeta/CD19-depleted stem cell transplant. This CDR3 is CASSLYGVANYGYTF. The CDR3 nucleotides are TGTGCCAGCAGCTTGTACGGTGTCGCTAACTATGGCTACACCTTC. Complete variable domain (other parts from reference TRBV5-6 and TRBJ1-2): DAGVTQSPTHLIKTRGQQVTLRCSPKSGHDTVSWYQQALGQGPQFIFQYYEEEERQRGNFPDRFSGHQFPNYSSELNVNALLLGDSALYLCASSLYGVANYGYTFGSGTRLTVV.